The text below deals with one T cell receptor beta chain. This entry belongs to a study of blood T cell repertoires in COVID-19. For the study at large: Specimens from acute and convalescent COVID-19 originated in the United States, Italy and Spain. PBMCs, B-cell-depleted T cells, or T cells provided the cDNA or gDNA that made up the material.

In the original processing: Amplified reference gene primers provided the basis for estimating nucleated cell counts. Method: immunoSEQ multiplex PCR; TCRdb's copy keeps in-frame clones and lacks some. Clonal size and the V and J genes are those of that table, whereas D and trimming came from the DNA. The table records about 400,000 clones, 75% to 90% of them present only once. Specimen: peripheral blood. This receptor was taken from a woman aged 25 to 45 with active or convalescent COVID-19.

The CDR3 DNA sequence: TGTGCCAGCTCACCACCGTTAGCTAGCGGGAACCAAGAGACCCAGTACTTC. It encodes CASSPPLASGNQETQYF. This chain joins TRBV18 and TRBJ2-5, with 9 nucleotides matching TRBD2. The V gene's germline CDR1 is KGHSH and CDR2 LQKENI. The V and J ends lost 0 bases and 0 bases, in that order; junction bases with no gene match: 5. The CDR3 totals 17 residues.